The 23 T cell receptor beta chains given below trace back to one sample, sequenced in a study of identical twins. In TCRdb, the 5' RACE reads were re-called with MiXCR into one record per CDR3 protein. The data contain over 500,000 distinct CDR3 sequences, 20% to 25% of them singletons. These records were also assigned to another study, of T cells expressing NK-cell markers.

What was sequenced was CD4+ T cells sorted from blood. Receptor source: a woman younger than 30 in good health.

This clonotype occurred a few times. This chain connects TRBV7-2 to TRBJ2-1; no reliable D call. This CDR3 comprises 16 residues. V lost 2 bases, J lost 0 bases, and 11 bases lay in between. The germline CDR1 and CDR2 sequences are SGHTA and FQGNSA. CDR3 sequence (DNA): TGTGCCAGCAGCTTAATAGTGCGTAGCTCCTACAATGAGCAGTTCTTC. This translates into CASSLIVRSSYNEQFF.

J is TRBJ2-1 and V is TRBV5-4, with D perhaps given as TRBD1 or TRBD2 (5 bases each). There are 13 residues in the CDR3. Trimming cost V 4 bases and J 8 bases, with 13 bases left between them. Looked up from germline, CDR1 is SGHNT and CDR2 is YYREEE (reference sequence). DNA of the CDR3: TGTGCCAGCAGCACCCAGGTGGGGGATGAGCAGTTCTTC. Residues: CASSTQVGDEQFF.

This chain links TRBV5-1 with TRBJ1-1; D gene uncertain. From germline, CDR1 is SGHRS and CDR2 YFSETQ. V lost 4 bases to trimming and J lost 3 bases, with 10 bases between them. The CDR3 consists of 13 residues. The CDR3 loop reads CASSNLPYTEAFF. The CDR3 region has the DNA TGCGCCAGCAGCAATCTACCCTACACTGAAGCTTTCTTT.

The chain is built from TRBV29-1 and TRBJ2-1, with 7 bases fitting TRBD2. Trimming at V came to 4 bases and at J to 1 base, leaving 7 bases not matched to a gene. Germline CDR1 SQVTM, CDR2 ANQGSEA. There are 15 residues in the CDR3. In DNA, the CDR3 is TGCAGCGTTGTTGGGGGGGGAGGGTCCTACAATGAGCAGTTCTTC. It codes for CSVVGGGGSYNEQFF.

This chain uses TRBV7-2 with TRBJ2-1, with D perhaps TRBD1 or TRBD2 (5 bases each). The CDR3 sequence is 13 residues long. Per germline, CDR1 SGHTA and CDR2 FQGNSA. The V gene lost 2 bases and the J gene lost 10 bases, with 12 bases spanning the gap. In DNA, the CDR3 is TGTGCCAGCAGCTTACCAGGCTGGGGGGAGCAGTTCTTC. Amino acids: CASSLPGWGEQFF.

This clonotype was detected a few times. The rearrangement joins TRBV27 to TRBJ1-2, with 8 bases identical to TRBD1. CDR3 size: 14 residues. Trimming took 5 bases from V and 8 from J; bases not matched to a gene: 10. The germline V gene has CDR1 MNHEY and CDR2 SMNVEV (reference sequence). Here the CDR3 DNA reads TGTGCCAGCAGTCCGCGCCGACAGGGGACCGGCTACACCTTC. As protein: CASSPRRQGTGYTF.

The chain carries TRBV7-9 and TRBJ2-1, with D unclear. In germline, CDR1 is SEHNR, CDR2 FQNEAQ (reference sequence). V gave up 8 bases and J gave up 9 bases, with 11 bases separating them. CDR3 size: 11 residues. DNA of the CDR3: TGTGCCAGCTTTACCGAGCGTGAGCAGTTCTTC. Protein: CASFTEREQFF.

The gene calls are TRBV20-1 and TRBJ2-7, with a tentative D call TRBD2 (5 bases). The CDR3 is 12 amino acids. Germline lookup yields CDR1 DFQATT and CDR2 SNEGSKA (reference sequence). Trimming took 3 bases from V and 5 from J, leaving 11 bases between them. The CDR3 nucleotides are TGCAGTGCTAGGCTAGGAGGAGACGAGCAGTACTTC. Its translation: CSARLGGDEQYF.

The CDR3 here is CSARIQPETQYF. The DNA for the CDR3 is TGCAGTGCTAGGATCCAACCAGAGACCCAGTACTTC. The chain is built from TRBV20-1 and TRBJ2-5; D not resolved. V was shortened by 3 bases and J by 4 bases, with 9 bases between the two germline ends. The CDR3 spans 12 residues. Per germline, CDR1 DFQATT and CDR2 SNEGSKA (reference sequence).

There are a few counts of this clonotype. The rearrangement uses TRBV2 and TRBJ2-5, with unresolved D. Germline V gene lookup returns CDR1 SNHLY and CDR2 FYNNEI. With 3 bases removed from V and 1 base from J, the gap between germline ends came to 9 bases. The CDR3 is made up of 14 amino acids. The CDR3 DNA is TGTGCCAGCAGTGAGGGGTGGGGCCAAGAGACCCAGTACTTC. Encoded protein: CASSEGWGQETQYF.

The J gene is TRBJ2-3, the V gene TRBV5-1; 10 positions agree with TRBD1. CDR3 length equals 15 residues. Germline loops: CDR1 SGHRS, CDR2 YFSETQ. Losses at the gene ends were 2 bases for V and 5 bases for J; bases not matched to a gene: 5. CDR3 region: CASSLKGQGVDTQYF. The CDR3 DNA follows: TGCGCCAGCAGCTTAAAAGGACAGGGGGTAGATACGCAGTATTTT. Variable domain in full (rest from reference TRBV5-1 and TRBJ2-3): KAGVTQTPRYLIKTRGQQVTLSCSPISGHRSVSWYQQTPGQGLQFLFEYFSETQRNKGNFPGRFSGRQFSNSRSEMNVSTLELGDSALYLCASSLKGQGVDTQYFGPGTRLTVL.

The CDR3 is CASSDPSGGRNIQYF. The CDR3 DNA reads as TGCGCCAGCAGTGACCCCTCGGGGGGACGGAACATTCAGTACTTC. This sequence joins TRBV10-2 and TRBJ2-4; 7 bases are shared with TRBD2. This CDR3 has 15 residues. Trimming removed 3 bases from V and 7 bases from J; junction bases left unmatched: 9. CDR1 is WSHSY and CDR2 is SAAADI in the germline V gene.

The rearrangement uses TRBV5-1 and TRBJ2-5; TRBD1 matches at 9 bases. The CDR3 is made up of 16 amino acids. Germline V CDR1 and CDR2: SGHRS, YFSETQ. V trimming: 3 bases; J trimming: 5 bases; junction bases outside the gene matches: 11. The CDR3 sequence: CASSSTGGLTRETQYF. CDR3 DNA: TGCGCCAGCAGCTCAACAGGGGGCTTAACGCGGGAGACCCAGTACTTC.

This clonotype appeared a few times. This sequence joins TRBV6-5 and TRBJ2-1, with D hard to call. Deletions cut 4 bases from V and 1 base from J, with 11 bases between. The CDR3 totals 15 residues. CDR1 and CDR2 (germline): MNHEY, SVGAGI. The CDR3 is CASSSGLGSYNEQFF. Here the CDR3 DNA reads TGTGCCAGCAGTTCCGGCCTAGGGTCCTACAATGAGCAGTTCTTC.

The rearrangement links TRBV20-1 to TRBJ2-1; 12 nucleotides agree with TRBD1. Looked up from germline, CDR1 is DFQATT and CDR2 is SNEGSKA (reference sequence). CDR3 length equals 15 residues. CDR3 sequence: CSAIGTGGAYNEQFF. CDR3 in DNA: TGCAGCGCAATTGGGACAGGGGGCGCCTACAATGAGCAGTTCTTC.

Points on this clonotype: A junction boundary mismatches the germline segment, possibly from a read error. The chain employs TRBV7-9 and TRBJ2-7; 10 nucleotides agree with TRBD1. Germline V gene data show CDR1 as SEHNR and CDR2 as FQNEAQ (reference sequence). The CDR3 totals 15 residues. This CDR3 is CASSLARDRGYEQYF. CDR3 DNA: TGTGCCAGCAGTTTAGCCCGGGACAGGGGATACGAGCAGTACTTC.

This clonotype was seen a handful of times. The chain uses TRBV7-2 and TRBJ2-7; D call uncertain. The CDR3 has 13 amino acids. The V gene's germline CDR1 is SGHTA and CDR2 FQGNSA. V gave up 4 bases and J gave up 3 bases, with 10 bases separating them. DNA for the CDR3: TGTGCCAGCAGCTCCCCGTGGCGCTACGAGCAGTACTTC. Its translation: CASSSPWRYEQYF.

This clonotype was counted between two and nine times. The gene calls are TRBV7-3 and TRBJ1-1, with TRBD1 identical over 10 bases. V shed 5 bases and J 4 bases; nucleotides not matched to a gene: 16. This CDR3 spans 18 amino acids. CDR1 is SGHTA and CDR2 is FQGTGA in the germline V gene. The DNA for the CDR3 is TGTGCCAGCAGCCGCGACCCATGGACAGGGGGATCTGGCACTGAAGCTTTCTTT. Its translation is CASSRDPWTGGSGTEAFF.

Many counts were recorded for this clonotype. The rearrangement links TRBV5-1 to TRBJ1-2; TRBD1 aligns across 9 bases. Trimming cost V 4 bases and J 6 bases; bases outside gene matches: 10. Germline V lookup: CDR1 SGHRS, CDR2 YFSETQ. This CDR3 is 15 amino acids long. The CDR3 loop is CASSPGGQGPDGYTF. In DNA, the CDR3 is TGCGCCAGCAGCCCGGGAGGACAGGGGCCCGATGGCTACACCTTC.

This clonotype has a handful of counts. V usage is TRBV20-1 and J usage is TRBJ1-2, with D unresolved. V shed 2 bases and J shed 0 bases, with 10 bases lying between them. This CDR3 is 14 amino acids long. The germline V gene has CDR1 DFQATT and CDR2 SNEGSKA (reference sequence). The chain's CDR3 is CSARYVGANYGYTF. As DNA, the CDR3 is TGCAGTGCTAGATACGTCGGGGCTAACTATGGCTACACCTTC.

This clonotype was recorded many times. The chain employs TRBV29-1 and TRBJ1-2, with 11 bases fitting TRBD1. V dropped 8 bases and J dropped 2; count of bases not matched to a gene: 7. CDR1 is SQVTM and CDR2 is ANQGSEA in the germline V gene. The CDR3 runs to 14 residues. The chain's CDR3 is CSTDRGRPNYGYTF. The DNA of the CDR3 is TGCAGCACGGACAGGGGGCGACCAAACTATGGCTACACCTTC.

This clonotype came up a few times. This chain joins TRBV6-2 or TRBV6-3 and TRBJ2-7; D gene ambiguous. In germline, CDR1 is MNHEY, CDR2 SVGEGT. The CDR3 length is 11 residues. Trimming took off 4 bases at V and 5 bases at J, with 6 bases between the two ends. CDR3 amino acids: CASSFFHEQYF. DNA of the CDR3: TGTGCCAGCAGTTTCTTCCACGAGCAGTACTTC.

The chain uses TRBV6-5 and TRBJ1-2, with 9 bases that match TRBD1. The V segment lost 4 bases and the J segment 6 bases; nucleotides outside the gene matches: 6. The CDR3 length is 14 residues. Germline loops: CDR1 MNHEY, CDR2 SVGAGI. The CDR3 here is CASSFLQGANGYTF. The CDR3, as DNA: TGTGCCAGCAGTTTCCTACAGGGGGCAAATGGCTACACCTTC.